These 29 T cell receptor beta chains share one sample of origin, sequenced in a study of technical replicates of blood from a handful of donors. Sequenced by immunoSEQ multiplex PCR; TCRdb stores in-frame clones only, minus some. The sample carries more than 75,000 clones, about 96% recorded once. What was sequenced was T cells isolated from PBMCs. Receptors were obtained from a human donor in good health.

The CDR3 spells CASSETRGADTQYF. As DNA, the CDR3 is TGTGCCAGCAGTGAAACGCGGGGGGCAGATACGCAGTATTTT. V usage is TRBV25-1 and J usage is TRBJ2-3, with 8 bases that match TRBD2. This CDR3 contains 14 residues. CDR1 is MGHDK, CDR2 SYGVNS, per germline. Trimming cost V 2 bases and J 4 bases; bases outside gene matches: 2.

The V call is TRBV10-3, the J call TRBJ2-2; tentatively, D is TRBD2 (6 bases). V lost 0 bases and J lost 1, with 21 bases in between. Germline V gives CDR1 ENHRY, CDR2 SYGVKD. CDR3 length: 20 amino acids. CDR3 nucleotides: TGTGCCATCAGTGAGTCGGGTCTAAATTGGGTAGCGGAGAACACCGGGGAGCTGTTTTTT. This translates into CAISESGLNWVAENTGELFF.

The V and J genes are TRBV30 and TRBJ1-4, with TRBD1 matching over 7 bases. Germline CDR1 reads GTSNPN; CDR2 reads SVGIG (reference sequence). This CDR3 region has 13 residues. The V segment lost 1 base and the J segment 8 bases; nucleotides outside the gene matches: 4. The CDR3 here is CAWSGQGGEKLFF. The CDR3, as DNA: TGTGCCTGGAGTGGACAGGGCGGGGAAAAACTGTTTTTT.

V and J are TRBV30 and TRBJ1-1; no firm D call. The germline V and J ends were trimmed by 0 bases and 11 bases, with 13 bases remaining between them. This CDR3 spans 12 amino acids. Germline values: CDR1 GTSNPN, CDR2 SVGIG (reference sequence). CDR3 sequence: CAWSVPWSGAFF. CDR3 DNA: TGTGCCTGGAGTGTACCGTGGTCCGGGGCTTTCTTT.

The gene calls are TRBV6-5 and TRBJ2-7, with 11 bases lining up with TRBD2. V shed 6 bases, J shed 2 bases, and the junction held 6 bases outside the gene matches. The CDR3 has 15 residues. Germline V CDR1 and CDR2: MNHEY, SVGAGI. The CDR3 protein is CASSEPGLAAYEQYF. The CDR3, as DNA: TGTGCCAGCAGCGAGCCGGGACTAGCGGCCTACGAGCAGTACTTC.

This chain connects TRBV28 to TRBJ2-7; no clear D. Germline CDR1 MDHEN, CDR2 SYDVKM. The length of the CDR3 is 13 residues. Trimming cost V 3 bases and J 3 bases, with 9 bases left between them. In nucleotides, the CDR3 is TGTGCCAGCAGTTTCCCCCCACACTACGAGCAGTACTTC. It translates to CASSFPPHYEQYF.

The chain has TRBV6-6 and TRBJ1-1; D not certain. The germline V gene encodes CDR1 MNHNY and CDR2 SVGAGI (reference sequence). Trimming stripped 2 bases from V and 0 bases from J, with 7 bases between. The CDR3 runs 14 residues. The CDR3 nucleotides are TGTGCCAGCAGTTACGACAACATGAACACTGAAGCTTTCTTT. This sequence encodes CASSYDNMNTEAFF.

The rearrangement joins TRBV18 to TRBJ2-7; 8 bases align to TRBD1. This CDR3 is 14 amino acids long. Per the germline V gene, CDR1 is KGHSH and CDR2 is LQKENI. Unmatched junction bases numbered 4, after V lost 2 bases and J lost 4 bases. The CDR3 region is CASSPTGGEYEQYF. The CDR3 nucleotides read TGTGCCAGCTCACCAACAGGGGGAGAATACGAGCAGTACTTC. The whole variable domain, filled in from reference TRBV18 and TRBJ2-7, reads NAGVMQNPRHLVRRRGQEARLRCSPMKGHSHVYWYRQLPEEGLKFMVYLQKENIIDESGMPKERFSAEFPKEGPSILRIQQVVRGDSAAYFCASSPTGGEYEQYFGPGTRLTVT.

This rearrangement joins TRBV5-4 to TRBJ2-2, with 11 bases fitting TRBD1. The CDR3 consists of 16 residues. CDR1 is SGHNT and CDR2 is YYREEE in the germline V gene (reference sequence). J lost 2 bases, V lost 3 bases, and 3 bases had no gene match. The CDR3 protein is CASSYRTGGNTGELFF. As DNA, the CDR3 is TGTGCCAGCAGCTACCGGACAGGGGGCAACACCGGGGAGCTGTTTTTT.

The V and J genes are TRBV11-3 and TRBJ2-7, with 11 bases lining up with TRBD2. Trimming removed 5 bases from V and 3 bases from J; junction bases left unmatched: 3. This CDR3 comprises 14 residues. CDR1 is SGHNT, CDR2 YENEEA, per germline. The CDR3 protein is CASSPTSGSYEQYF. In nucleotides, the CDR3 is TGTGCCAGCAGCCCTACTAGCGGGAGCTACGAGCAGTACTTC.

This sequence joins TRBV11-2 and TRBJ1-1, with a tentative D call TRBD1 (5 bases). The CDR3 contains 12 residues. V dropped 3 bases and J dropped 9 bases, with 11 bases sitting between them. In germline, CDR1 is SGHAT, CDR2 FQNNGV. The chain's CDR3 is CASSFDRSQAFF. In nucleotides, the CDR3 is TGTGCCAGCAGCTTCGACAGAAGTCAAGCTTTCTTT.

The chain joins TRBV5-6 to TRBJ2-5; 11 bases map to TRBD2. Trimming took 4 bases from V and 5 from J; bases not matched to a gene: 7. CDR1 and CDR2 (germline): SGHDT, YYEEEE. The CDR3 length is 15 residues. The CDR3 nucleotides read TGTGCCAGCAGCCGAGGACTAGCGGGCATGGAGACCCAGTACTTC. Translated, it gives CASSRGLAGMETQYF. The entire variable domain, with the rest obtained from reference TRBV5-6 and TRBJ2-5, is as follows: DAGVTQSPTHLIKTRGQQVTLRCSPKSGHDTVSWYQQALGQGPQFIFQYYEEEERQRGNFPDRFSGHQFPNYSSELNVNALLLGDSALYLCASSRGLAGMETQYFGPGTRLLVL.

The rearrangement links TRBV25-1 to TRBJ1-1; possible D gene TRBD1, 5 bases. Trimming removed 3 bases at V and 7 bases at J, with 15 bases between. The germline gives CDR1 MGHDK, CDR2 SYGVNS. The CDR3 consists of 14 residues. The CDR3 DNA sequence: TGTGCCAGCAGTGACAATTCAGGGTTAGGTGAAGCTTTCTTT. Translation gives CASSDNSGLGEAFF.

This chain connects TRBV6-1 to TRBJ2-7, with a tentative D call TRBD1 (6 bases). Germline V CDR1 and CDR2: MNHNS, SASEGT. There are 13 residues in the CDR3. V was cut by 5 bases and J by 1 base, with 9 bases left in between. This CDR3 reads CASSIQGSYEQYF. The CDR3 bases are TGTGCCAGCAGTATACAGGGATCCTACGAGCAGTACTTC.

The CDR3 bases are TGTGCCAGCAGCTTAGCAGCGAACCAATTCTACAATGAGCAGTTCTTC. Translated, it gives CASSLAANQFYNEQFF. The V call is TRBV7-6, the J call TRBJ2-1; D uncertain. V dropped 0 bases and J dropped 3 bases, with 12 bases sitting between them. CDR1 and CDR2 from the germline V gene are SGHVS and FNYEAQ. This CDR3 is built from 16 residues. Drawing the rest from reference TRBV7-6 and TRBJ2-1, the complete variable domain is GAGVSQSPRYKVTKRGQDVALRCDPISGHVSLYWYRQALGQGPEFLTYFNYEAQQDKSGLPNDRFSAERPEGSISTLTIQRTEQRDSAMYRCASSLAANQFYNEQFFGPGTRLTVL.

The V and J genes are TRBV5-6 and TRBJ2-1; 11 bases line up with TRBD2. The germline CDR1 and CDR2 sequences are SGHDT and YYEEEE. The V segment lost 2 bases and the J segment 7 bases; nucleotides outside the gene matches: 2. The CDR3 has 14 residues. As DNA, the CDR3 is TGTGCCAGCAGCTTTAGCGGGAGGGGGAATGAGCAGTTCTTC. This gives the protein CASSFSGRGNEQFF.

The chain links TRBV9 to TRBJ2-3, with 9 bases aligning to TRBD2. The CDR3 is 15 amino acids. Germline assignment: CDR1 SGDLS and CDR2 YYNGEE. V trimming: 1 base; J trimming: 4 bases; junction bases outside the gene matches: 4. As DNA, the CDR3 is TGTGCCAGCAGCGTACTCGCGGGAGGGGCAGATACGCAGTATTTT. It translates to CASSVLAGGADTQYF.

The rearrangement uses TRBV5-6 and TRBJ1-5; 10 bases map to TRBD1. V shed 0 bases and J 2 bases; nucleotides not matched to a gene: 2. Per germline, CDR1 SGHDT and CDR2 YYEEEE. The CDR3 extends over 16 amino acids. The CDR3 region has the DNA TGTGCCAGCAGCTTGGGGGACAGGGGAGGCAATCAGCCCCAGCATTTT. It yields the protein CASSLGDRGGNQPQHF.

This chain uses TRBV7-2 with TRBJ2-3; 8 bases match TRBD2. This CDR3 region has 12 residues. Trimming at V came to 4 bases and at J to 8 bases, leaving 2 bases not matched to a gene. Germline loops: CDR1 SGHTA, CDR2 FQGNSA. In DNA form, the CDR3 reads TGTGCCAGCAGCTCTAGCGGGTCTACGCAGTATTTT. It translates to CASSSSGSTQYF. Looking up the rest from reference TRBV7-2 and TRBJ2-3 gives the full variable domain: GAGVSQSPSNKVTEKGKDVELRCDPISGHTALYWYRQSLGQGLEFLIYFQGNSAPDKSGLPSDRFSAERTGGSVSTLTIQRTQQEDSAVYLCASSSSGSTQYFGPGTRLTVL.

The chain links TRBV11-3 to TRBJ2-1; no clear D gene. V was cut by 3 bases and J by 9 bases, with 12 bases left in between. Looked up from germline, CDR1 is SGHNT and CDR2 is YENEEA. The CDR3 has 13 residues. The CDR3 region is CASSFLEVREQFF. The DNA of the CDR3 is TGTGCCAGCAGCTTTCTAGAAGTGCGTGAGCAGTTCTTC.

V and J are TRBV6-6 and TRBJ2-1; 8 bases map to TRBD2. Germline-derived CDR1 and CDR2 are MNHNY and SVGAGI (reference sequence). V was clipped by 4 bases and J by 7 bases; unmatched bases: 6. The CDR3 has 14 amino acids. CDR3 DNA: TGTGCCAGCAGTTTGACGGGAGGGATTAATGAGCAGTTCTTC. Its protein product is CASSLTGGINEQFF.

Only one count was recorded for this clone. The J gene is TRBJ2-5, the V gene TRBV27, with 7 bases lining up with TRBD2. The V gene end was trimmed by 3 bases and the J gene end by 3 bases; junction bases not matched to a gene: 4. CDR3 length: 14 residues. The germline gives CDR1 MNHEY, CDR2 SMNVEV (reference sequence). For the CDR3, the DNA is TGTGCCAGCAGTTTCTGGGGGGGAGAAGAGACCCAGTACTTC. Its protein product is CASSFWGGEETQYF.

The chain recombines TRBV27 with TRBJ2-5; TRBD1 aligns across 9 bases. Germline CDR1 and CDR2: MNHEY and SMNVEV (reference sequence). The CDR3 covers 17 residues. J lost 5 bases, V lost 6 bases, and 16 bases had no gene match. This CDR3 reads CASSLRVTGGSGETQYF. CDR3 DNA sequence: TGTGCCAGCAGCCTAAGGGTTACAGGGGGCTCAGGGGAGACCCAGTACTTC.

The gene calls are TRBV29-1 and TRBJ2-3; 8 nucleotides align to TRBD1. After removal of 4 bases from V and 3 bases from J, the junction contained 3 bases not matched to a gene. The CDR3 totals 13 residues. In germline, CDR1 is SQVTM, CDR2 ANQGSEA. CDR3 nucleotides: TGCAGCGTTGCCGACAGGGGAACAGATACGCAGTATTTT. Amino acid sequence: CSVADRGTDTQYF.

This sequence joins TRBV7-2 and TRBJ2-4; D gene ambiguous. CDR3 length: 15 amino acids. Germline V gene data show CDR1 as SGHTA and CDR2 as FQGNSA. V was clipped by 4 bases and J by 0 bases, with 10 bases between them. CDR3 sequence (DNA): TGTGCCAGCAGCTCCCCGACTGAAGCCAAAAACATTCAGTACTTC. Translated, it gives CASSSPTEAKNIQYF.

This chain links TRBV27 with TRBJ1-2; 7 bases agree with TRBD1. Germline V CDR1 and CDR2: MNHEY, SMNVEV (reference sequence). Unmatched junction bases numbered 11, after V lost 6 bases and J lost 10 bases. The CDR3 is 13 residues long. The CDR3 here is CASRVQGTLVYTF. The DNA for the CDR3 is TGTGCCAGCAGAGTACAGGGGACTCTGGTCTACACCTTC.

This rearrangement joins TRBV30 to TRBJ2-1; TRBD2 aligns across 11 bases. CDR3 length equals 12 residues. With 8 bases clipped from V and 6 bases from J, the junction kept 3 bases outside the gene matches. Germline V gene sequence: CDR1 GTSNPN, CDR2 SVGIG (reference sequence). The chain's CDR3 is CAGTSGPNEQFF. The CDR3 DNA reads TGTGCCGGGACTAGCGGTCCCAATGAGCAGTTCTTC.

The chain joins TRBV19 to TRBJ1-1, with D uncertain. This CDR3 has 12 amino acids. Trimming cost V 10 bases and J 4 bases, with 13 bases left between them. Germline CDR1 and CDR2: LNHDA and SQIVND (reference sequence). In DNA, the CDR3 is TGTGCCACAAGACTTGACGGCACTGAAGCTTTCTTT. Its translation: CATRLDGTEAFF.

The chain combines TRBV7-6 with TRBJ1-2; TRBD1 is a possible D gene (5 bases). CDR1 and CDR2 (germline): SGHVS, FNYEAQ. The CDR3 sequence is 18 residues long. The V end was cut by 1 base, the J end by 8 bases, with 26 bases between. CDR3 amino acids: CASSLGYGAGSFGNGYTF. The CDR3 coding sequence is TGTGCCAGCAGCTTAGGATATGGGGCAGGGTCATTTGGAAACGGCTACACCTTC.